The rows below give T cell receptor beta chains drawn from one sample of a study of cytomegalovirus exposure and HLA in healthy donors. Produced via immunoSEQ multiplex PCR; TCRdb's table is partial and in-frame only. The sample holds some 150,000 clones, around 86% seen once. Sequencing was done on a sample of PBMCs. These receptors were obtained from a man between 18 and 29 years old in good health and CMV-seropositive. CDR3s include the opening cysteine and the closing phenylalanine or tryptophan. The order of the fields is clone size, J gene, V gene, D gene, CDR3 length, CDR3 protein, CDR3 DNA. D genes are given only for firm matches. Clone size is shown for a subset of rows, as once, few, many or a class of expanded clone.

clone size: .
J gene: TRBJ1-2
V gene: TRBV28
D gene: .
CDR3 length: 14
CDR3 protein: CASSSSGLNYGYTF
CDR3 DNA: TGTGCCAGCAGTTCGTCAGGGCTCAACTATGGCTACACCTTC

clone size: .
J gene: TRBJ2-7
V gene: TRBV5-8
D gene: TRBD1
CDR3 length: 13
CDR3 protein: CASSGTESYEQYF
CDR3 DNA: TGTGCCAGCTCCGGGACAGAATCCTACGAGCAGTACTTC

clone size: .
J gene: TRBJ2-7
V gene: TRBV7-2
D gene: TRBD2
CDR3 length: 15
CDR3 protein: CASTIQAGGYGEQYF
CDR3 DNA: TGTGCCAGCACTATACAAGCGGGGGGGTACGGCGAGCAGTACTTC

clone size: .
J gene: TRBJ1-1
V gene: TRBV18
D gene: .
CDR3 length: 18
CDR3 protein: CASSPGQAPSFMNTEAFF
CDR3 DNA: TGTGCCAGCTCACCAGGCCAGGCGCCCTCCTTCATGAACACTGAAGCTTTCTTT

clone size: .
J gene: TRBJ2-4
V gene: TRBV7-2
D gene: .
CDR3 length: 17
CDR3 protein: CASSLGSGVLAKNIQYF
CDR3 DNA: TGTGCCAGCAGCTTAGGATCAGGGGTACTAGCCAAAAACATTCAGTACTTC

clone size: few
J gene: TRBJ2-2
V gene: TRBV7-9
D gene: .
CDR3 length: 14
CDR3 protein: CASSSLANTGELFF
CDR3 DNA: TGTGCCAGCAGCTCTCTAGCGAACACCGGGGAGCTGTTTTTT

clone size: .
J gene: TRBJ1-1
V gene: TRBV29-1
D gene: .
CDR3 length: 13
CDR3 protein: CSVSRQGNTEAFF
CDR3 DNA: TGCAGCGTTAGTAGGCAGGGGAACACTGAAGCTTTCTTT

clone size: .
J gene: TRBJ2-7
V gene: TRBV11-2
D gene: TRBD2
CDR3 length: 14
CDR3 protein: CASSQRWGGYEQYF
CDR3 DNA: TGTGCCAGCAGCCAACGGTGGGGGGGGTACGAGCAGTACTTC

clone size: .
J gene: TRBJ2-3
V gene: TRBV27
D gene: TRBD2
CDR3 length: 14
CDR3 protein: CASSSASGSDTQYF
CDR3 DNA: TGTGCCAGCAGTTCGGCTAGCGGGAGTGATACGCAGTATTTT

clone size: .
J gene: TRBJ1-1
V gene: TRBV7-3
D gene: TRBD1
CDR3 length: 14
CDR3 protein: CASSLTGTGTGAFF
CDR3 DNA: TGTGCCAGCAGCTTAACCGGGACAGGGACGGGTGCTTTCTTT

clone size: once
J gene: TRBJ1-1
V gene: TRBV2
D gene: .
CDR3 length: 12
CDR3 protein: CASIGQQIGAFF
CDR3 DNA: TGTGCCAGCATTGGACAACAAATAGGGGCTTTCTTT

clone size: .
J gene: TRBJ1-1
V gene: TRBV5-6
D gene: .
CDR3 length: 16
CDR3 protein: CASSTQDTFGHTEAFF
CDR3 DNA: TGTGCCAGCAGCACCCAGGACACATTCGGCCACACTGAAGCTTTCTTT

clone size: .
J gene: TRBJ1-1
V gene: TRBV27
D gene: .
CDR3 length: 13
CDR3 protein: CASKPFMNTEAFF
CDR3 DNA: TGTGCCAGCAAGCCATTTATGAACACTGAAGCTTTCTTT

clone size: .
J gene: TRBJ2-5
V gene: TRBV4-2
D gene: TRBD2
CDR3 length: 17
CDR3 protein: CASSQGDVAGGGETQYF
CDR3 DNA: TGTGCCAGCAGCCAAGGAGATGTAGCGGGAGGGGGGGAGACCCAGTACTTC

clone size: .
J gene: TRBJ1-1
V gene: TRBV7-9
D gene: .
CDR3 length: 14
CDR3 protein: CASSPLSLGRGAFF
CDR3 DNA: TGTGCCAGCAGCCCCCTCAGTTTGGGGAGAGGAGCTTTCTTT

clone size: few
J gene: TRBJ2-7
V gene: TRBV28
D gene: .
CDR3 length: 13
CDR3 protein: CASRPGHLYEQYF
CDR3 DNA: TGTGCCAGCAGACCGGGACACCTCTACGAGCAGTACTTC

clone size: .
J gene: TRBJ1-2
V gene: TRBV7-2
D gene: .
CDR3 length: 14
CDR3 protein: CASSLEGYGGGYTF
CDR3 DNA: TGTGCCAGCAGCTTAGAGGGGTACGGCGGCGGCTACACCTTC

clone size: .
J gene: TRBJ2-5
V gene: TRBV19
D gene: .
CDR3 length: 12
CDR3 protein: CATSQTEETQYF
CDR3 DNA: TGTGCTACTTCCCAAACAGAAGAGACCCAGTACTTC

clone size: .
J gene: TRBJ2-5
V gene: TRBV25-1
D gene: TRBD2
CDR3 length: 18
CDR3 protein: CASGKPRASGRRAETQYF
CDR3 DNA: TGTGCCAGCGGAAAACCACGGGCTAGCGGGAGAAGAGCAGAGACCCAGTACTTC

clone size: once
J gene: TRBJ2-1
V gene: TRBV9
D gene: TRBD2
CDR3 length: 14
CDR3 protein: CASSVGGGYNEQFF
CDR3 DNA: TGTGCCAGCAGCGTGGGCGGGGGGTACAATGAGCAGTTCTTC

clone size: once
J gene: TRBJ2-7
V gene: TRBV5-1
D gene: TRBD2
CDR3 length: 16
CDR3 protein: CASSSLGREDPYEQYF
CDR3 DNA: TGCGCCAGCAGCTCGTTGGGGCGGGAGGATCCCTACGAGCAGTACTTC

clone size: once
J gene: TRBJ1-1
V gene: TRBV5-3
D gene: TRBD1
CDR3 length: 20
CDR3 protein: CARSLALCTSDRPSTTEAFF
CDR3 DNA: TGTGCCAGAAGCTTGGCCCTCTGCACCTCGGACAGGCCAAGCACCACTGAAGCTTTCTTT

clone size: .
J gene: TRBJ2-7
V gene: TRBV7-3
D gene: TRBD2
CDR3 length: 12
CDR3 protein: CASSRGGYEQYF
CDR3 DNA: TGTGCCAGCAGCCGGGGGGGTTACGAGCAGTACTTC

clone size: once
J gene: TRBJ2-2
V gene: TRBV4-3
D gene: TRBD1
CDR3 length: 17
CDR3 protein: CASSLTPGQPSAGELFF
CDR3 DNA: TGCGCCAGCAGCCTTACTCCGGGACAGCCGTCCGCCGGGGAGCTGTTTTTT

clone size: .
J gene: TRBJ2-2
V gene: TRBV12-5
D gene: TRBD1
CDR3 length: 17
CDR3 protein: CASGPGTGGAGTGELFF
CDR3 DNA: TGTGCTAGTGGTCCCGGGACAGGGGGCGCGGGCACCGGGGAGCTGTTTTTT

clone size: .
J gene: TRBJ2-1
V gene: TRBV9
D gene: .
CDR3 length: 17
CDR3 protein: CASSSPRVTSSYNEQFF
CDR3 DNA: TGTGCCAGCAGCAGTCCCAGGGTAACGAGCTCCTACAATGAGCAGTTCTTC

clone size: .
J gene: TRBJ1-4
V gene: TRBV5-6
D gene: TRBD1
CDR3 length: 16
CDR3 protein: CASSRRGQGVREKLFF
CDR3 DNA: TGTGCCAGCAGCCGAAGAGGGCAGGGGGTGAGGGAAAAACTGTTTTTT

clone size: .
J gene: TRBJ2-5
V gene: TRBV5-6
D gene: .
CDR3 length: 14
CDR3 protein: CASTGGGIWETQYF
CDR3 DNA: TGTGCCAGCACCGGGGGAGGAATTTGGGAGACCCAGTACTTC

clone size: .
J gene: TRBJ2-2
V gene: TRBV5-1
D gene: TRBD2
CDR3 length: 18
CDR3 protein: CASSVGLAGGRLTGELFF
CDR3 DNA: TGCGCCAGCAGCGTCGGACTAGCGGGGGGACGGCTCACCGGGGAGCTGTTTTTT

clone size: .
J gene: TRBJ1-2
V gene: TRBV19
D gene: .
CDR3 length: 15
CDR3 protein: CASSPHGLLRYGYTF
CDR3 DNA: TGTGCCAGTAGTCCCCACGGACTGTTACGTTATGGCTACACCTTC

clone size: .
J gene: TRBJ1-4
V gene: TRBV7-2
D gene: TRBD1
CDR3 length: 18
CDR3 protein: CASSPRGTGGGENEKLFF
CDR3 DNA: TGTGCCAGCAGCCCCAGGGGGACAGGGGGAGGGGAAAATGAAAAACTGTTTTTT

clone size: .
J gene: TRBJ1-1
V gene: TRBV27
D gene: .
CDR3 length: 13
CDR3 protein: CASSLGRATEAFF
CDR3 DNA: TGTGCCAGCAGTTTAGGCAGGGCAACTGAAGCTTTCTTT

clone size: .
J gene: TRBJ2-7
V gene: TRBV6-6
D gene: TRBD1
CDR3 length: 16
CDR3 protein: CASSYSMTGMSYEQYF
CDR3 DNA: TGTGCCAGCAGTTACTCGATGACAGGGATGTCCTACGAGCAGTACTTC

clone size: .
J gene: TRBJ2-7
V gene: TRBV4-3
D gene: .
CDR3 length: 14
CDR3 protein: CASSQGIGVYEQYF
CDR3 DNA: TGCGCCAGCAGCCAAGGGATAGGGGTTTACGAGCAGTACTTC

clone size: .
J gene: TRBJ1-2
V gene: TRBV5-1
D gene: .
CDR3 length: 14
CDR3 protein: CASSDSDSLYGYTF
CDR3 DNA: TGCGCCAGCAGCGACTCGGACAGCCTCTATGGCTACACCTTC

clone size: once
J gene: TRBJ1-1
V gene: TRBV28
D gene: .
CDR3 length: 15
CDR3 protein: CASLFGGLGNTEAFF
CDR3 DNA: TGTGCCAGCTTATTCGGGGGGCTGGGGAACACTGAAGCTTTCTTT

clone size: many
J gene: TRBJ1-1
V gene: TRBV4-2
D gene: TRBD1
CDR3 length: 13
CDR3 protein: CASSLHPDRGAFF
CDR3 DNA: TGTGCCAGCAGCCTCCACCCCGACAGGGGCGCTTTCTTT

clone size: .
J gene: TRBJ1-5
V gene: TRBV6-5
D gene: .
CDR3 length: 15
CDR3 protein: CASRAGGARNQPQHF
CDR3 DNA: TGTGCCAGCAGGGCCGGAGGGGCGCGGAATCAGCCCCAGCATTTT

clone size: .
J gene: TRBJ2-7
V gene: TRBV27
D gene: TRBD1
CDR3 length: 15
CDR3 protein: CASRRGTGAHYEQYF
CDR3 DNA: TGTGCCAGCCGGCGAGGGACAGGGGCCCACTACGAGCAGTACTTC

clone size: .
J gene: TRBJ1-1
V gene: TRBV29-1
D gene: .
CDR3 length: 15
CDR3 protein: CSVEVVVAGRTEAFF
CDR3 DNA: TGCAGCGTTGAAGTGGTGGTCGCAGGAAGGACTGAAGCTTTCTTT

clone size: .
J gene: TRBJ2-3
V gene: TRBV9
D gene: .
CDR3 length: 14
CDR3 protein: CASSPRQDINTQYF
CDR3 DNA: TGTGCCAGCAGCCCACGACAGGACATAAATACGCAGTATTTT

clone size: .
J gene: TRBJ1-1
V gene: TRBV28
D gene: TRBD1
CDR3 length: 18
CDR3 protein: CASTPTRTGYVRNTEAFF
CDR3 DNA: TGTGCCAGCACACCCACCAGGACAGGGTATGTGAGGAACACTGAAGCTTTCTTT

clone size: .
J gene: TRBJ1-2
V gene: TRBV4-2
D gene: .
CDR3 length: 13
CDR3 protein: CASSQGLSYGYTF
CDR3 DNA: TGTGCCAGCAGCCAGGGGCTAAGCTATGGCTACACCTTC

clone size: .
J gene: TRBJ2-3
V gene: TRBV15
D gene: .
CDR3 length: 14
CDR3 protein: CATNHLPGPYTQYF
CDR3 DNA: TGTGCCACCAACCATCTACCGGGTCCCTATACGCAGTATTTT

clone size: .
J gene: TRBJ2-7
V gene: TRBV7-9
D gene: .
CDR3 length: 15
CDR3 protein: CASSLQGGTSYEQYF
CDR3 DNA: TGTGCCAGCAGCTTACAGGGCGGGACCTCCTACGAGCAGTACTTC

clone size: .
J gene: TRBJ2-4
V gene: TRBV2
D gene: .
CDR3 length: 11
CDR3 protein: CASSERGAEYF
CDR3 DNA: TGTGCCAGCAGTGAACGGGGGGCGGAGTACTTC

clone size: few
J gene: TRBJ1-2
V gene: TRBV30
D gene: .
CDR3 length: 12
CDR3 protein: CAWSRQVYGYTF
CDR3 DNA: TGTGCCTGGAGTAGACAGGTCTATGGCTACACCTTC

clone size: .
J gene: TRBJ2-5
V gene: TRBV30
D gene: .
CDR3 length: 14
CDR3 protein: CAWSSGEYQETQYF
CDR3 DNA: TGTGCCTGGAGTTCGGGGGAGTACCAAGAGACCCAGTACTTC

clone size: .
J gene: TRBJ1-1
V gene: TRBV10-3
D gene: .
CDR3 length: 14
CDR3 protein: CAISESIGDTEAFF
CDR3 DNA: TGTGCCATCAGTGAGTCGATAGGGGATACTGAAGCTTTCTTT

clone size: .
J gene: TRBJ2-6
V gene: TRBV4-2
D gene: TRBD1
CDR3 length: 18
CDR3 protein: CASSPTQGAQSGANVLTF
CDR3 DNA: TGTGCCAGCAGCCCCACACAGGGGGCTCAATCTGGGGCCAACGTCCTGACTTTC

clone size: .
J gene: TRBJ2-7
V gene: TRBV18
D gene: TRBD1
CDR3 length: 14
CDR3 protein: CASSPSTGGYEQYF
CDR3 DNA: TGTGCCAGCTCACCGTCGACAGGGGGCTACGAGCAGTACTTC

clone size: .
J gene: TRBJ2-7
V gene: TRBV4-3
D gene: .
CDR3 length: 13
CDR3 protein: CASSQVPGYEQYF
CDR3 DNA: TGCGCCAGCAGCCAAGTTCCGGGCTACGAGCAGTACTTC

clone size: .
J gene: TRBJ2-2
V gene: TRBV11-2
D gene: .
CDR3 length: 15
CDR3 protein: CASSLVSGYTGELFF
CDR3 DNA: TGTGCCAGCAGCTTAGTGTCAGGGTACACCGGGGAGCTGTTTTTT

clone size: .
J gene: TRBJ2-5
V gene: TRBV4-3
D gene: TRBD2
CDR3 length: 18
CDR3 protein: CASSLRGDSGGTRETQYF
CDR3 DNA: TGCGCCAGCAGCCTAAGGGGTGATAGCGGGGGGACCCGGGAGACCCAGTACTTC

clone size: .
J gene: TRBJ2-7
V gene: TRBV4-3
D gene: TRBD2
CDR3 length: 18
CDR3 protein: CASSQAGLAGGGVYEQYF
CDR3 DNA: TGCGCCAGCAGCCAAGCGGGACTAGCGGGGGGCGGGGTCTACGAGCAGTACTTC

clone size: .
J gene: TRBJ2-3
V gene: TRBV9
D gene: TRBD2
CDR3 length: 17
CDR3 protein: CASSVTGTSGSTDTQYF
CDR3 DNA: TGTGCCAGCAGCGTGACCGGGACTAGCGGTTCCACAGATACGCAGTATTTT

clone size: .
J gene: TRBJ2-1
V gene: TRBV19
D gene: TRBD1
CDR3 length: 13
CDR3 protein: CAIGQGTYNEQFF
CDR3 DNA: TGTGCCATCGGACAGGGGACGTACAATGAGCAGTTCTTC

clone size: .
J gene: TRBJ2-5
V gene: TRBV25-1
D gene: TRBD1
CDR3 length: 18
CDR3 protein: CASSGSPDRGRERETQYF
CDR3 DNA: TGTGCCAGCAGTGGGAGTCCGGACAGGGGACGTGAGCGAGAGACCCAGTACTTC

clone size: .
J gene: TRBJ2-3
V gene: TRBV6-1
D gene: .
CDR3 length: 15
CDR3 protein: CAIETVGSSTDTQYF
CDR3 DNA: TGTGCCATCGAGACCGTGGGGAGTAGCACAGATACGCAGTATTTT

clone size: .
J gene: TRBJ1-5
V gene: TRBV5-8
D gene: .
CDR3 length: 15
CDR3 protein: CASSFDSYSNQPQHF
CDR3 DNA: TGTGCCAGCAGCTTCGACAGCTATAGCAATCAGCCCCAGCATTTT